Below, 5 T cell receptor beta chains from the same sample are listed, as sequenced in a study of memory CD4+ T cells and cytomegalovirus serostatus. The sort gate was single viable CD3+CD4+CD8-CD45RO+ cells for memory CD4+ T cells. The table came from immunoSEQ multiplex PCR; TCRdb's copy has only in-frame clones and leaves some out. The data show roughly 86,000 clones, 80% seen once. The sequencing sample was made of memory CD4+ T cells from blood. These receptors were obtained from an adult in good health and CMV-seropositive.

The chain carries TRBV5-5 and TRBJ2-2, with unresolved D. This CDR3 is 16 amino acids long. V lost 2 bases, J lost 4 bases, and 15 bases lay in between. Per germline, CDR1 SGHKS and CDR2 YYEKEE (reference sequence). The CDR3, as DNA: TGTGCCAGCAGCTTTCGTCTGTCCTCCCCCACCGGGGAGCTGTTTTTT. Protein sequence: CASSFRLSSPTGELFF.

This rearrangement joins TRBV15 to TRBJ2-2; D unclear. Between the trimmed V and J ends, which lost 2 bases and 4 bases, there was a span of 11 bases. The CDR3 has 15 amino acids. Germline V CDR1 and CDR2: LNHNV, YYDKDF (reference sequence). The CDR3 DNA reads TGTGCCACCAGCAGATCATCTCTGGGCACCGGGGAGCTGTTTTTT. Protein: CATSRSSLGTGELFF.

This clone was counted a single time. The V call is TRBV4-2, the J call TRBJ2-3; 8 bases fit TRBD2. CDR1 LGHNA and CDR2 YNFKEQ come from the germline V gene. This CDR3 has 15 amino acids. The V and J ends lost 4 bases and 0 bases, in that order; junction bases with no gene match: 3. In DNA, the CDR3 is TGTGCCAGCAGCCTTAGCGGGACTAGCACAGATACGCAGTATTTT. Its translation: CASSLSGTSTDTQYF.

The table lists this clone with a few counts. This chain connects TRBV28 to TRBJ1-2; TRBD1 is a possible D gene (5 bases). Trimming shortened V by 8 bases and J by 5 bases, and 9 bases separated the two germline ends. The germline CDR1 and CDR2 sequences are MDHEN and SYDVKM. CDR3 size: 11 residues. CDR3 nucleotide sequence: TGTGCCAGCGACAGAGGGTATGGCTACACCTTC. It translates to CASDRGYGYTF.

The chain combines TRBV30 with TRBJ1-5; 9 positions match TRBD1. This CDR3 has 12 residues. The V and J ends lost 5 bases and 6 bases, in that order; junction bases with no gene match: 2. Germline V gene sequence: CDR1 GTSNPN, CDR2 SVGIG (reference sequence). The CDR3 DNA sequence: TGTGCCTGGGGACAGGGGAGTCAGCCCCAGCATTTT. Amino acids: CAWGQGSQPQHF.